This T cell receptor (beta chain) was sequenced for a study of CD8+CD57+ T cells in acquired aplastic anemia. As for the study in general: Across the sorted CD4+ and CD8+ cells, DNA amounts averaged about 3 ug. Study results and caveats: The study found no significant CD8+ Simpson's diversity difference between patients and controls. Patients shared approximately 30 CD8+ CDR3 sequences with controls.

Sequencing involved patients with CD8+CD57+ cell expansion previously shown by flow cytometry. With no exception, the patients had severe acquired aplastic anemia. From germline, CDR1 is SQVTM and CDR2 ANQGSEA. V lost 3 bases to trimming and J lost 0 bases, with 11 bases between them. The CDR3 totals 14 residues. About this clonotype itself: As yet, its antigen is unknown.

Template material for TCR beta VDJ and CDR3 profiling consisted of genomic DNA. TCRdb re-analysed the reads in MiXCR, keeping a single row per CDR3 protein. Seen here are a few hundred thousand distinct CDR3 sequences, around 33% observed once, and the top ten hold less than 0.85%. The chain combines TRBV29-1 with TRBJ1-1; possibly TRBD1 for D (6 bases). Sequencing was carried out using sorted CD4+, CD8+, or CD8+CD57+ T cells (not recorded which) from PBMCs. The sequence was collected from a human donor with aplastic anemia. CDR3 in DNA: TGCAGCGTTGAGACAGGAGTCATGAACACTGAAGCTTTCTTT. It yields the protein CSVETGVMNTEAFF.